A single T cell receptor (beta chain) is shown here with its context. Its cognate antigen is unknown. This record comes from a study of cytomegalovirus exposure and HLA in healthy donors. For the study at large: Most donors, roughly 84% of roughly 400 genotyped, fell in the Caucasian-associated ancestry cluster.

PCR employed 60 Vbeta and 13 Jbeta primers. Original data processing: There were 70 million to 95 million unique TCR beta chains by a later count, and some 11 million of them were shared. Some clones are missing from TCRdb's copy, which holds only in-frame ones; the method was immunoSEQ multiplex PCR. Clone size and the V and J calls come from that table; the DNA yielded D and trimming. The sample yields tens of thousands of clones, 60% to 80% seen once. The CDR3 extends over 15 amino acids. V lost 0 bases to trimming and J lost 8 bases; unmatched junction nucleotides: 5. Germline V gives CDR1 SGHRS, CDR2 YFSETQ. Whole-study findings and limits: A later analysis found most CMV-associated TCR beta chains apparently HLA-restricted. Per a prior analysis, the majority of TCR beta V segments were productive roughly 87% or roughly 30% of the time.

The source material was PBMCs. The chain couples TRBV5-1 to TRBJ1-2, with 12 bases matching TRBD1. This receptor was taken from a woman aged 45 to 65 in good health and CMV-seropositive. The CDR3 region is CASSLEGTGGGGYTF. In nucleotides, the CDR3 is TGCGCCAGCAGCTTGGAAGGGACAGGGGGCGGAGGCTACACCTTC.